The clone carrying this TCR beta chain showed up many times. The data were taken from a study of blood T cells in healthy people across ages. The CDR3 is 14 amino acids. Looked up from germline, CDR1 is MGHDK and CDR2 is SYGVNS. V shed 5 bases, J shed 4 bases, and the junction held 6 bases outside the gene matches. Then a second PCR, running about 6 to 12 cycles, was carried out with a sample-barcoded 5' primer and a J-beta primer mix. TCRdb re-derived calls from the 5' RACE reads in MiXCR, one entry per CDR3 protein. This sample carries around 1.5 million distinct CDR3 sequences, 42% of them seen once, and the ten largest clones take 6.5% to 10%.

The chain employs TRBV25-1 and TRBJ2-7; 9 nucleotides match TRBD2. Sequences were obtained from blood. The source of this sequence is a woman in her late teens or twenties in good health. The DNA for the CDR3 is TGTGCCAGCAGTAGCGGGGGGTCTCGGTACGAGCAGTACTTC. The encoded protein is CASSSGGSRYEQYF.